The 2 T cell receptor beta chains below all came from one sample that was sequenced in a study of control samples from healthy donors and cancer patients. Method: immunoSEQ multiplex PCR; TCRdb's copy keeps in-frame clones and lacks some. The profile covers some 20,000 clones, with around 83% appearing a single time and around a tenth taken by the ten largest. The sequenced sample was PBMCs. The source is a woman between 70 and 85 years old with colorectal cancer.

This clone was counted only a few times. Here the CDR3 DNA reads TGTGCCAGCAGCGGGGCCCGGGACAGTAACTATGGCTACACCTTC. The encoded protein is CASSGARDSNYGYTF. The chain links TRBV9 to TRBJ1-2, with TRBD1 matching 7 bases. The CDR3 length is 15 residues. Germline assignment: CDR1 SGDLS and CDR2 YYNGEE. With 3 bases clipped from V and 1 base from J, the junction kept 6 bases outside the gene matches. The variable domain in full, completed from reference TRBV9 and TRBJ1-2, reads DSGVTQTPKHLITATGQRVTLRCSPRSGDLSVYWYQQSLDQGLQFLIQYYNGEERAKGNILERFSAQQFPDLHSELNLSSLELGDSALYFCASSGARDSNYGYTFGSGTRLTVV.

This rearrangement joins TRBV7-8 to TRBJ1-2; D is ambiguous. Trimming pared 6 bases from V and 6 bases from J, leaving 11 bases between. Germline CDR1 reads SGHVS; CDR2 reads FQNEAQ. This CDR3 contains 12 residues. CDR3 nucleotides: TGTGCCAGCAGTCCCTATCAAAATGGCTACACCTTC. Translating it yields CASSPYQNGYTF.